This T cell receptor beta chain is from a study of cytomegalovirus exposure and HLA in healthy donors. Study background: Membership in the Caucasian-associated ancestry cluster was found for around four fifths of approximately 380 genotyped donors.

Remarks on this clone: The same CDR3 can be traced to other DNA sequences in this sample.

Primers included in the PCR were 60 Vbeta and 13 Jbeta primers. The method was immunoSEQ multiplex PCR; TCRdb's version includes in-frame clones alone and lacks a portion of them. The sample has almost 200,000 clones, less than 80% seen once; the top ten hold roughly 4.5%. The sample taken for sequencing was PBMCs. This TCR derives from a woman in her 30s in good health and CMV-seropositive.

The CDR3 is CASSQETSGSYEQYF. CDR3 sequence (DNA): TGCGCCAGCAGCCAAGAGACTAGCGGGAGTTACGAGCAGTACTTC. The J gene is TRBJ2-7, the V gene TRBV4-1, with 12 bases identical to TRBD2. The CDR3 spans 15 residues. Unmatched junction bases numbered 1, after V lost 0 bases and J lost 4 bases. Germline CDR1 is MGHRA and CDR2 is YSYEKL.